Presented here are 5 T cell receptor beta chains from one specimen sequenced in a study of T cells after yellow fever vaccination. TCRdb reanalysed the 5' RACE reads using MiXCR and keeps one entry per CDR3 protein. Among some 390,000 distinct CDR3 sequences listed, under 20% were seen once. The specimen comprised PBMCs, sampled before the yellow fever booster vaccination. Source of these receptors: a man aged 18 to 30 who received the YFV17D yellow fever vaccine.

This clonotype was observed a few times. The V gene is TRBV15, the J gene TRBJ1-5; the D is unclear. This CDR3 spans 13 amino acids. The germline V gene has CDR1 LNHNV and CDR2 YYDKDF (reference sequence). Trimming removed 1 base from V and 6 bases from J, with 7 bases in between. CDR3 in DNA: TGTGCCACCAGCAGAGTTGAGACTCAGCCCCAGCATTTT. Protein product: CATSRVETQPQHF.

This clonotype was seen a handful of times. The DNA for the CDR3 is TGTGCCAGCAGCTTAACCCGCCACGGGGAGCTGTTTTTT. As protein: CASSLTRHGELFF. V gene TRBV13 combines with J gene TRBJ2-2, with unresolved D. V lost 2 bases and J lost 7, with 8 bases in between. CDR3 size: 13 residues. Germline V gene data show CDR1 as PRHDT and CDR2 as FYEKMQ (reference sequence).

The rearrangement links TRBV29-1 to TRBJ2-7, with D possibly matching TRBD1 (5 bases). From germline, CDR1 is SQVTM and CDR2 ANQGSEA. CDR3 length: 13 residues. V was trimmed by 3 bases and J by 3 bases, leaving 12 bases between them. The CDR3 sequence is CSVDDSQNYEQYF. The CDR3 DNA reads TGCAGCGTTGATGACAGCCAGAACTACGAGCAGTACTTC.

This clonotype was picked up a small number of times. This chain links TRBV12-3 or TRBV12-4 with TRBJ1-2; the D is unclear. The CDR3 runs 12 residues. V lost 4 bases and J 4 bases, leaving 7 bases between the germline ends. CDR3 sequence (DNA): TGTGCCAGCAGTTCGTACGCCTATGGCTACACCTTC. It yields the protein CASSSYAYGYTF.

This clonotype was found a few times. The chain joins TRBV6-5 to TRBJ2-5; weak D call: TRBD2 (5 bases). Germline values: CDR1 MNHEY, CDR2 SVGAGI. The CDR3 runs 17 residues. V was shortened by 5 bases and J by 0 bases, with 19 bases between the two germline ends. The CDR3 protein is CASSPWGAVLYQETQYF. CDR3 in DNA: TGTGCCAGCAGTCCTTGGGGAGCGGTCTTGTACCAAGAGACCCAGTACTTC.